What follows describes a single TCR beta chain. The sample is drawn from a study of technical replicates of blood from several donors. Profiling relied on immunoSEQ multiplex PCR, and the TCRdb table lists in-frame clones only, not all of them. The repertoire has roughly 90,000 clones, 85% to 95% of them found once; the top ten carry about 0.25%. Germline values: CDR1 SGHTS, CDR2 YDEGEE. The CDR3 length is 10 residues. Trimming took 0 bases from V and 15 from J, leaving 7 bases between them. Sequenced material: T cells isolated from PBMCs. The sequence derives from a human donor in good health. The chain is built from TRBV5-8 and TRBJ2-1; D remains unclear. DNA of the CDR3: TGTGCCAGCAGCTTGGTGGTGCGGTTCTTC. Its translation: CASSLVVRFF. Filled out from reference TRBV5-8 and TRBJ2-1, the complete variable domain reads EAGVTQSPTHLIKTRGQQATLRCSPISGHTSVYWYQQALGLGLQFLLWYDEGEERNRGNFPPRFSGRQFPNYSSELNVNALELEDSALYLCASSLVVRFFGPGTRLTVL.